These 28 T cell receptor beta chains came from one sample sequenced in a study of T cell changes during pregnancy in multiple sclerosis. Sequenced by immunoSEQ multiplex PCR; TCRdb stores in-frame clones only, minus some. The data hold 40,000 to 55,000 clones, with around 93% observed a single time. The sample here was CD4+ T cells from peripheral blood mononuclear cells, taken in the third trimester of pregnancy. These receptors were taken from a female donor with multiple sclerosis, enrolled in a pregnancy study.

This rearrangement joins TRBV28 to TRBJ2-5; 12 nucleotides match TRBD2. Germline CDR1 reads MDHEN; CDR2 reads SYDVKM. This CDR3 contains 15 residues. The ends lost 6 bases at V and 6 bases at J; junction bases unmatched: 8. CDR3 sequence: CASRAGTSGLKTQYF. The CDR3 DNA reads as TGTGCCAGCAGGGCCGGGACTAGCGGGCTGAAGACCCAGTACTTC.

The CDR3 reads CASSRGTATDTQYF. CDR3 DNA: TGTGCCAGCAGCCGCGGGACAGCTACAGATACGCAGTATTTT. V and J are TRBV7-2 and TRBJ2-3, with D possibly being TRBD1 (7 bases). Germline V CDR1 and CDR2: SGHTA, FQGNSA. V was shortened by 5 bases and J by 3 bases, with 12 bases between the two germline ends. The CDR3 sequence is 14 residues long.

The chain links TRBV16 to TRBJ2-1; 7 bases map to TRBD2. The CDR3 totals 17 residues. CDR1 and CDR2 (germline): KGHSY, FQNENV. With V trimmed by 4 bases and J by 0 bases, 9 bases remained unmatched. Here the CDR3 reads CASSLLPGGSSYNEQFF. The CDR3 DNA is TGTGCCAGCAGCCTCCTACCCGGGGGGAGCTCCTACAATGAGCAGTTCTTC.

The chain employs TRBV7-8 and TRBJ2-1, with D possibly TRBD2 on 7 matching bases. CDR1 is SGHVS and CDR2 is FQNEAQ in the germline V gene. V lost 1 base to trimming and J lost 11 bases, with 24 bases between them. The CDR3 length is 17 residues. The CDR3 DNA is TGTGCCAGCAGCTTAGAACCGGGGGGCTACCGACTTTTAAAGCAGTTCTTC. Protein product: CASSLEPGGYRLLKQFF.

The V gene is TRBV5-1, the J gene TRBJ2-5; 11 bases are a match to TRBD2. This CDR3 has 17 amino acids. The V and J ends lost 4 bases and 1 base, in that order; junction bases with no gene match: 9. Germline assignment: CDR1 SGHRS and CDR2 YFSETQ. CDR3 amino acids: CASSRNVGTSGQETQYF. In nucleotides, the CDR3 is TGCGCCAGCAGCCGAAACGTCGGGACTAGCGGCCAAGAGACCCAGTACTTC.

This clone was detected once. The V call is TRBV6-1, the J call TRBJ1-2; 11 nucleotides align to TRBD1. CDR1 MNHNS and CDR2 SASEGT come from the germline V gene. The CDR3 extends over 16 amino acids. V lost 3 bases and J lost 5; bases outside the gene matches: 8. Written as DNA, the CDR3 is TGTGCCAGCAGTGACCGTCCCGGGACAGGGGGGTATGGCTACACCTTC. This sequence encodes CASSDRPGTGGYGYTF.

The V gene is TRBV4-3, the J gene TRBJ2-3; 7 nucleotides align to TRBD2. Germline trimming cut 3 bases from V and 7 bases from J; bases unmatched to any gene: 10. In germline, CDR1 is LGHNA, CDR2 YSLEER. The CDR3 runs 15 residues. CDR3 DNA sequence: TGCGCCAGCAGCCAGATAGGCGGGAGTCGAAATACGCAGTATTTT. Translating gives CASSQIGGSRNTQYF.

J is TRBJ1-1 and V is TRBV7-9, with 8 bases fitting TRBD1. Germline V lookup: CDR1 SEHNR, CDR2 FQNEAQ (reference sequence). The CDR3 loop spans 14 amino acids. The ends lost 1 base at V and 8 bases at J; junction bases unmatched: 6. The CDR3 DNA reads as TGTGCCAGCAGCTTAGTCTCACAGGGGGAGGAAGCTTTCTTT. It codes for CASSLVSQGEEAFF. Full variable domain (remainder filled in from reference TRBV7-9 and TRBJ1-1): DTGVSQNPRHKITKRGQNVTFRCDPISEHNRLYWYRQTLGQGPEFLTYFQNEAQLEKSRLLSDRFSAERPKGSFSTLEIQRTEQGDSAMYLCASSLVSQGEEAFFGQGTRLTVV.

The chain uses TRBV10-3 and TRBJ2-1; 12 bases map to TRBD2. V shed 4 bases and J 2 bases; nucleotides not matched to a gene: 6. CDR1 and CDR2 from the germline V gene are ENHRY and SYGVKD. The CDR3 covers 17 residues. CDR3 loop: CAISGLAGGTTYNEQFF. In nucleotides, the CDR3 is TGTGCCATCAGTGGGCTAGCGGGAGGGACTACCTACAATGAGCAGTTCTTC.

The chain carries TRBV7-2 and TRBJ1-2, with TRBD1 as a possible D gene (5 bases). CDR1 and CDR2 from the germline V gene are SGHTA and FQGNSA. Trimming stripped 1 base from V and 8 bases from J, with 14 bases between. This CDR3 contains 14 residues. Here the CDR3 reads CASSLEGAIGGYTF. The CDR3 DNA reads as TGTGCCAGCAGCTTAGAAGGGGCGATTGGAGGCTACACCTTC.

The CDR3 DNA reads TGTGCCAGCAGGGATGACAGACATAGCAATCAGCCCCAGCATTTT. Amino acid sequence: CASRDDRHSNQPQHF. This chain joins TRBV6-5 and TRBJ1-5; a possible D gene is TRBD1 (5 bases). V shed 6 bases and J shed 0 bases, with 12 bases lying between them. The V gene's germline CDR1 is MNHEY and CDR2 SVGAGI. The CDR3 runs 15 residues.

V gene TRBV7-9 combines with J gene TRBJ1-5, with a tentative D call TRBD1 (5 bases). The CDR3 is made up of 15 amino acids. The germline CDR1 and CDR2 sequences are SEHNR and FQNEAQ (reference sequence). V lost 6 bases, J lost 3 bases, and 15 bases lay in between. This CDR3 is CASSSGAGNNQPQHF. The CDR3 nucleotides are TGTGCCAGCAGTTCCGGGGCGGGGAACAATCAGCCCCAGCATTTT. The variable domain in full, completed from reference TRBV7-9 and TRBJ1-5, reads DTGVSQNPRHKITKRGQNVTFRCDPISEHNRLYWYRQTLGQGPEFLTYFQNEAQLEKSRLLSDRFSAERPKGSFSTLEIQRTEQGDSAMYLCASSSGAGNNQPQHFGDGTRLSIL.

The chain joins TRBV11-3 to TRBJ2-2; 7 positions match TRBD1. The CDR3 is 15 residues long. Germline assignment: CDR1 SGHNT and CDR2 YENEEA. With V trimmed by 5 bases and J by 1 base, 4 bases remained unmatched. Written as DNA, the CDR3 is TGTGCCAGCAGCATGGGACAGCTGAACACCGGGGAGCTGTTTTTT. As protein: CASSMGQLNTGELFF.

The chain has TRBV4-3 and TRBJ2-1, with D unresolved. The V gene lost 0 bases and the J gene lost 6 bases, with 12 bases spanning the gap. The CDR3 length is 15 residues. Germline V lookup: CDR1 LGHNA, CDR2 YSLEER. The CDR3 sequence is CASSQDHGPSNEQFF. CDR3 in DNA: TGCGCCAGCAGCCAAGATCACGGTCCGAGCAATGAGCAGTTCTTC.

This clone occurred once. This chain joins TRBV7-9 and TRBJ2-3, with 10 bases matching TRBD2. CDR1 and CDR2 from the germline V gene are SEHNR and FQNEAQ (reference sequence). With V trimmed by 2 bases and J by 0 bases, 5 bases remained unmatched. The CDR3 sequence is 17 residues long. The CDR3 DNA sequence: TGTGCCAGCAGCTTAACTACTAGCGGGACAAGCACAGATACGCAGTATTTT. This codes for CASSLTTSGTSTDTQYF.

The genes are TRBV7-2 and TRBJ2-1, with 10 bases aligning to TRBD2. In germline, CDR1 is SGHTA, CDR2 FQGNSA. The CDR3 spans 15 residues. Trimming at V came to 5 bases and at J to 3 bases, leaving 4 bases not matched to a gene. The CDR3: CASSKREGFYNEQFF. In DNA form, the CDR3 reads TGTGCCAGCAGCAAGCGGGAGGGCTTCTACAATGAGCAGTTCTTC.

This sequence joins TRBV6-5 and TRBJ2-7; a possible D gene is TRBD2 (6 bases). The CDR3 extends over 14 amino acids. CDR1 and CDR2 (germline): MNHEY, SVGAGI. The V gene lost 2 bases and the J gene lost 6 bases, with 14 bases spanning the gap. This CDR3 is CASSYRRGPSEQYF. DNA of the CDR3: TGTGCCAGCAGTTACCGGCGGGGACCGAGCGAGCAGTACTTC.

The count of this clone is one. This chain links TRBV6-1 with TRBJ2-7; a possible D gene is TRBD1 (6 bases). V lost 3 bases and J 6 bases, leaving 12 bases between the germline ends. CDR1 is MNHNS, CDR2 SASEGT, per germline. This CDR3 has 13 amino acids. The CDR3 sequence is CASSDRGWFEQYF. The CDR3 DNA is TGTGCCAGCAGTGACAGGGGCTGGTTCGAGCAGTACTTC.

This clone was found once. The chain links TRBV7-3 to TRBJ1-1, with TRBD1 as a possible D gene (5 bases). Germline V gene lookup returns CDR1 SGHTA and CDR2 FQGTGA. The CDR3 spans 13 residues. Trimming pared 6 bases from V and 1 base from J, leaving 9 bases between. CDR3 bases: TGTGCCAGCAGTTACAGGAAGAACACTGAAGCTTTCTTT. It is translated as CASSYRKNTEAFF.

This clone has just one count. This chain links TRBV29-1 with TRBJ1-4; D is unresolved. The germline gives CDR1 SQVTM, CDR2 ANQGSEA. The CDR3 is 11 amino acids. V dropped 4 bases and J dropped 7 bases, with 7 bases sitting between them. The CDR3 DNA reads as TGCAGCGTTGGATTCAGTGAAAAACTGTTTTTT. Protein: CSVGFSEKLFF.

By proportion, this clone is medium-sized. This sequence joins TRBV5-1 and TRBJ2-4; 8 positions agree with TRBD1. Germline CDR1 SGHRS, CDR2 YFSETQ. The CDR3 has 17 residues. Unmatched junction bases numbered 9, after V lost 4 bases and J lost 0 bases. CDR3 DNA sequence: TGCGCCAGCAGCCTGGCAGGGGGCCCCTCAGCCAAAAACATTCAGTACTTC. Translation gives CASSLAGGPSAKNIQYF.

The chain uses TRBV6-1 and TRBJ1-5; D uncertain. V gave up 4 bases and J gave up 2 bases, with 6 bases separating them. Germline CDR1 MNHNS, CDR2 SASEGT. The CDR3 runs 13 residues. CDR3 DNA sequence: TGTGCCAGCAGTGTGCAGGGCAATCAGCCCCAGCATTTT. Translating it yields CASSVQGNQPQHF.

This chain links TRBV18 with TRBJ2-3, with D possibly TRBD1 on 5 matching bases. Germline values: CDR1 KGHSH, CDR2 LQKENI. The CDR3 is 15 residues long. V was cut by 10 bases and J by 0 bases, with 17 bases left in between. The CDR3 loop reads CATNGRATSTDTQYF. CDR3 coding DNA: TGTGCCACCAACGGCAGGGCGACTAGCACAGATACGCAGTATTTT.

This rearrangement joins TRBV7-2 to TRBJ2-7, with D perhaps TRBD1 (5 bases). Per the germline V gene, CDR1 is SGHTA and CDR2 is FQGNSA. Deletions cut 5 bases from V and 1 base from J, with 12 bases between. CDR3 length: 14 amino acids. CDR3 protein: CASSPDSLSYEQYF. The CDR3 DNA reads as TGTGCCAGCAGCCCAGACAGCTTATCCTACGAGCAGTACTTC.

CDR3 region: CASSLEGGRAGSDTQYF. CDR3 nucleotides: TGTGCCAGCAGCTTGGAGGGCGGGAGGGCCGGGTCAGATACGCAGTATTTT. The gene calls are TRBV5-4 and TRBJ2-3; 9 positions agree with TRBD2. The CDR3 contains 17 residues. Trimming removed 0 bases from V and 4 bases from J; junction bases left unmatched: 9. CDR1 and CDR2 from the germline V gene are SGHNT and YYREEE (reference sequence).

The chain uses TRBV6-1 and TRBJ2-1; 12 bases line up with TRBD1. After removal of 4 bases from V and 7 bases from J, the junction contained 8 bases not matched to a gene. CDR3 length: 16 residues. The germline gives CDR1 MNHNS, CDR2 SASEGT. CDR3 region: CASSVLPGQGANEQFF. The CDR3 nucleotides read TGTGCCAGCAGTGTACTCCCGGGACAGGGGGCAAATGAGCAGTTCTTC.

The rearrangement joins TRBV29-1 to TRBJ2-6; 8 nucleotides line up with TRBD1. With 5 bases clipped from V and 1 base from J, the junction kept 7 bases outside the gene matches. The CDR3 runs to 16 residues. Per the germline V gene, CDR1 is SQVTM and CDR2 is ANQGSEA. The CDR3 DNA follows: TGCAGCGTTCTTGGACAGGGCGTTTCTGGGGCCAACGTCCTGACTTTC. It specifies CSVLGQGVSGANVLTF.

The V call is TRBV27, the J call TRBJ2-7; D might be TRBD2 (6 bases). The germline V and J ends were trimmed by 6 bases and 0 bases, with 24 bases remaining between them. This CDR3 comprises 18 residues. Germline V gene sequence: CDR1 MNHEY, CDR2 SMNVEV (reference sequence). Here the CDR3 DNA reads TGTGCCAGCAGAGCCTCGGCGCGGCTAGCGCGTCTCTCCTACGAGCAGTACTTC. Translation: CASRASARLARLSYEQYF.